Listed here is a single T cell receptor beta chain. This receptor's antigen is unknown. Base qualities are missing; no much larger clone stands one base away. This sample is drawn from a study of PD-1 blockade in classical Hodgkin lymphoma (dated by TCRdb to between 2020 and 2021). About the study as a whole: Nivolumab dosing was 3 mg/kg intravenously every 2 weeks, continuing until either disease progression or unacceptable toxicity. To define a peripheral blood immune signature of response to PD-1 blockade in classical Hodgkin lymphoma, the study combined TCR beta sequencing with CyTOF.

The paper as a whole reports these results and caveats: The study covered only a single clinical trial cohort, and the causes of the repertoire differences, possibly disease activity or prior therapy, were still not defined. Baseline diversity similar to that of newly diagnosed patients was observed in trial patients achieving complete response, whereas significantly lower diversity was observed in partial responders and progressors. Newly diagnosed patients were reported to have lower baseline TCR diversity than healthy donors, and relapsed/refractory patients were reported to have lower baseline TCR diversity still. A significant rise by C4D1 was seen in CD4+ but not CD8+ TCR diversity (p=0.0027 vs p=0.16), with the rise being most apparent in complete responders (p=0.02). Lower diversity was observed in patients in whom nivolumab was started less than 1 year after ASCT, and these patients were excluded from later analyses so that confounding by immune reconstitution would be avoided.

The Qiagen DNeasy kit was used to extract genomic DNA from unsorted PBMCs and from the negatively selected CD4+ and CD8+ fractions. Amplification of TCR beta CDR3 regions was done by immunoSEQ multiplex PCR with primers that anneal to V and J segments. A synthetic immune receptor repertoire was used to minimize amplification bias, and any residual bias was removed computationally once sequencing was done. As for the original processing: Repertoire diversity was quantified as the Shannon entropy index using custom Python scripts. Unsorted, CD4+ and CD8+ repertoires were examined separately, except in combined analyses, for which CD4+ and CD8+ sequences were merged in silico. Clonal expansion was defined as a frequency increase of at least 2-fold after treatment compared with C1D1, and clones undetected at baseline were assigned a pseudocount of 0.5. Clones with 0 or 1 copy at C1D1 were classified as singleton clones, and clones with 2 or more copies were classified as non-singleton clones. Clones expanded in unsorted samples were assigned a CD4+, CD8+ or unknown annotation through matching of protein sequences in sorted samples from the same patient. Wilcoxon tests were applied to paired samples to test diversity changes from C1D1 to C4D1. In TCRdb, the immuneACCESS table is reduced to in-frame sequences with V and J assigned. These tables do not hold every clone; where another copy was compared, an unresolved V gene accounts for under half, and the others remain unexplained. V, J and clone size are taken as reported in that table, and D and trimming were inferred from the DNA itself. In all, the sample holds around 8,600 clones, and about 80% of those were seen once. About 12% of the sample is held by the ten biggest clonotypes.

Trimmed from V: 6 bases; trimmed from J: 5 bases; junction bases lacking a gene match: 7. From the cysteine through the phenylalanine, the CDR3 covers 14 amino acids. Just CDR3 DNA is preserved here, 42 bases in frame from base 1. As encoded in the germline V gene, CDR1 is MNHNS while CDR2 is SASEGT. In light of the paper, this sample's time point label describes: cycle 1 day 1 (C1D1), immediately before nivolumab initiation. Every trial patient had relapsed following autologous stem cell transplantation, and prior brentuximab vedotin exposure was what differed among cohorts A, B and C. CD4+ T cells were purified from thawed PBMCs by magnetic negative selection with a Miltenyi CD4+ T cell isolation kit. The trial cohort comprised fewer than 65 patients with relapsed/refractory classical Hodgkin lymphoma whose best overall responses were complete response, partial response or progressive disease. In the multi-cohort phase II CheckMate 205 trial, trial patients received single-agent nivolumab. An independent review committee assessed best overall response using the 2007 International Working Group response criteria. Trial PBMCs were obtained immediately prior to nivolumab initiation (C1D1) and on therapy at cycle 2 day 1 and cycle 4 day 1. Peripheral blood was collected in 8 mL Vacutainer Cell Preparation Tubes, from which PBMCs were isolated by centrifugation and then cryopreserved. Purified CD4+ and CD8+ fractions were prepared only for cases in which an additional PBMC sample was available. On LS columns in a quadroMACS separator, the magnetically labelled cells were depleted, and the flow-through was collected as the purified fraction.

The chain couples TRBV6-1 to TRBJ1-2; 9 middle bases align to TRBD1. The source material was CD4+ T cells from blood, sampled at baseline. The clonotype comes from a human donor with classical Hodgkin lymphoma. The DNA is as follows: TGTGCCAGCAGCCTCGGGACAGGGTTTTATGGCTACACCTTC. It codes for CASSLGTGFYGYTF.